Shown below are 24 T cell receptor beta chains from a single sample sequenced in a study of cytomegalovirus exposure and HLA in healthy donors. Clones were read by immunoSEQ multiplex PCR, and TCRdb kept only the in-frame ones, dropping some. The sample consists of approximately 81,000 clones, just under 95% of them appearing once. Specimen: PBMCs. Receptors originate from a young man in good health and CMV-seronegative.

The chain couples TRBV19 to TRBJ1-1; TRBD1 matches 8 bases. V lost 1 base to trimming and J lost 2 bases; unmatched junction nucleotides: 3. Germline V lookup: CDR1 LNHDA, CDR2 SQIVND (reference sequence). The CDR3 length is 15 residues. The CDR3 DNA follows: TGTGCCAGTAGTATAGTTGGACAGGGAAACACTGAAGCTTTCTTT. It yields the protein CASSIVGQGNTEAFF.

The rearrangement uses TRBV29-1 and TRBJ1-5; D uncertain. The CDR3 spans 13 residues. Per germline, CDR1 SQVTM and CDR2 ANQGSEA. V gave up 1 base and J gave up 8 bases, with 12 bases separating them. CDR3 region: CSVEGQAGEPQHF. CDR3 coding DNA: TGCAGCGTTGAAGGCCAGGCCGGGGAGCCCCAGCATTTT.

The chain links TRBV5-1 to TRBJ1-2; 9 bases line up with TRBD1. V dropped 4 bases and J dropped 4; count of bases not matched to a gene: 8. Germline assignment: CDR1 SGHRS and CDR2 YFSETQ. The CDR3 runs to 15 residues. The CDR3 protein is CASSLTGTGIYGYTF. Written as DNA, the CDR3 is TGCGCCAGCAGCCTAACCGGGACAGGGATCTATGGCTACACCTTC.

A few counts support this clone. This chain joins TRBV4-1 and TRBJ1-5, with a weak D call TRBD1 (6 bases). CDR1 is MGHRA, CDR2 YSYEKL, per germline. This CDR3 has 15 amino acids. With 2 bases removed from V and 0 bases from J, the gap between germline ends came to 8 bases. The CDR3 loop reads CASSQQGISNQPQHF. In DNA, the CDR3 is TGCGCCAGCAGCCAACAGGGGATTAGCAATCAGCCCCAGCATTTT.

V usage is TRBV7-9 and J usage is TRBJ1-2; TRBD1 is a possible D gene (5 bases). V shed 3 bases and J shed 0 bases, with 8 bases lying between them. This CDR3 contains 14 residues. CDR1 SEHNR and CDR2 FQNEAQ come from the germline V gene (reference sequence). CDR3 bases: TGTGCCAGCAGCTTTTCAGGGACTAACTATGGCTACACCTTC. Its translation: CASSFSGTNYGYTF.

This chain uses TRBV5-6 with TRBJ2-3; TRBD2 agrees at 10 bases. The CDR3 loop spans 14 amino acids. After removal of 4 bases from V and 5 bases from J, the junction contained 4 bases not matched to a gene. The germline gives CDR1 SGHDT, CDR2 YYEEEE. The CDR3 nucleotides are TGTGCCAGCAGCCGATTAGCGGGAGGAGATACGCAGTATTTT. It translates to CASSRLAGGDTQYF.

This chain joins TRBV6-1 and TRBJ1-1; 7 positions agree with TRBD1. V gave up 5 bases and J gave up 0 bases; unmatched junction bases: 6. Per the germline V gene, CDR1 is MNHNS and CDR2 is SASEGT. The CDR3 runs 15 residues. The DNA for the CDR3 is TGTGCCAGCAGTTTTGAGGGGGCTATGAACACTGAAGCTTTCTTT. Translated: CASSFEGAMNTEAFF.

This clone was picked up one time. This chain connects TRBV7-2 to TRBJ1-1; 11 positions agree with TRBD1. The V gene end was trimmed by 4 bases and the J gene end by 8 bases; junction bases not matched to a gene: 3. The CDR3 spans 13 residues. CDR1 and CDR2 (germline): SGHTA, FQGNSA. CDR3 in DNA: TGTGCCAGCAGCTCCCGGGACAGGGGGGAAGCTTTCTTT. This gives the protein CASSSRDRGEAFF.

The chain uses TRBV19 and TRBJ2-7; D might be TRBD1 (6 bases). Trimming removed 5 bases from V and 2 bases from J, with 16 bases in between. In germline, CDR1 is LNHDA, CDR2 SQIVND (reference sequence). The CDR3 extends over 15 amino acids. CDR3 sequence reads: CASSLAGTRAYEQYF. The CDR3 DNA is TGTGCCAGTAGTTTAGCCGGGACACGAGCCTACGAGCAGTACTTC.

The chain links TRBV4-1 to TRBJ2-1; 7 nucleotides line up with TRBD2. This CDR3 spans 15 amino acids. The germline V gene has CDR1 MGHRA and CDR2 YSYEKL. The trim removed 1 base at V and 1 base at J, leaving 1 base unmatched. In nucleotides, the CDR3 is TGCGCCAGCAGCCAAGGCGGGGGATCCTACAATGAGCAGTTCTTC. It codes for CASSQGGGSYNEQFF.

The genes are TRBV19 and TRBJ1-2; TRBD1 might be the D (5 bases). The CDR3 loop spans 14 amino acids. Trimming shortened V by 5 bases and J by 5 bases, and 15 bases separated the two germline ends. Per germline, CDR1 LNHDA and CDR2 SQIVND (reference sequence). The CDR3 loop is CASSPPREGYGYTF. The DNA of the CDR3 is TGTGCCAGTAGTCCTCCCCGGGAGGGGTATGGCTACACCTTC. Combining the CDR3 with reference TRBV19 and TRBJ1-2 gives the whole variable domain DGGITQSPKYLFRKEGQNVTLSCEQNLNHDAMYWYRQDPGQGLRLIYYSQIVNDFQKGDIAEGYSVSREKKESFPLTVTSAQKNPTAFYLCASSPPREGYGYTFGSGTRLTVV.

The V and J genes are TRBV7-2 and TRBJ2-7; 8 bases agree with TRBD1. Germline CDR1 is SGHTA and CDR2 is FQGNSA. This CDR3 comprises 15 residues. Trimming took 7 bases from V and 4 from J; bases not matched to a gene: 12. The CDR3 nucleotides read TGTGCCAGCACCGAAAACCAGGACAGGGATTACGAGCAGTACTTC. It yields the protein CASTENQDRDYEQYF.

This clone came up once. The J gene is TRBJ1-1, the V gene TRBV28; possibly TRBD1 for D (6 bases). V was clipped by 1 base and J by 3 bases, with 12 bases between them. The CDR3 sequence is 15 residues long. Germline V gene sequence: CDR1 MDHEN, CDR2 SYDVKM. The CDR3 coding sequence is TGTGCCAGCAGTTTATCGAGGGGGTGGGACACTGAAGCTTTCTTT. This encodes CASSLSRGWDTEAFF.

The rearrangement uses TRBV30 and TRBJ2-5; the match to TRBD2 covers 8 bases. Germline lookup yields CDR1 GTSNPN and CDR2 SVGIG (reference sequence). J gave up 1 base and V 4 bases, and 5 bases lay outside the gene matches. The CDR3 is 14 residues long. The CDR3: CAWNPGLVQETQYF. DNA of the CDR3: TGTGCCTGGAACCCGGGACTAGTCCAAGAGACCCAGTACTTC.

This chain connects TRBV29-1 to TRBJ1-3, with D perhaps TRBD1 (6 bases). Looked up from germline, CDR1 is SQVTM and CDR2 is ANQGSEA. This CDR3 has 14 residues. The germline V and J ends were trimmed by 7 bases and 1 base, with 14 bases remaining between them. The CDR3 protein is CSAWGRGSGNTIYF. DNA of the CDR3: TGCAGCGCCTGGGGGCGGGGGTCTGGAAACACCATATATTTT. The whole variable domain, filled in from reference TRBV29-1 and TRBJ1-3, reads SAVISQKPSRDICQRGTSLTIQCQVDSQVTMMFWYRQQPGQSLTLIATANQGSEATYESGFVIDKFPISRPNLTFSTLTVSNMSPEDSSIYLCSAWGRGSGNTIYFGEGSWLTVV.

This chain uses TRBV5-1 with TRBJ2-6, with D perhaps matching TRBD1 (6 bases). CDR1 is SGHRS, CDR2 YFSETQ, per germline. This CDR3 comprises 18 residues. Trimming took off 3 bases at V and 0 bases at J, with 16 bases between the two ends. CDR3 coding DNA: TGCGCCAGCAGCTACCGGGACAAGGAAAGCTCTGGGGCCAACGTCCTGACTTTC. Its translation: CASSYRDKESSGANVLTF. The complete variable domain, with remaining parts taken from reference TRBV5-1 and TRBJ2-6, reads KAGVTQTPRYLIKTRGQQVTLSCSPISGHRSVSWYQQTPGQGLQFLFEYFSETQRNKGNFPGRFSGRQFSNSRSEMNVSTLELGDSALYLCASSYRDKESSGANVLTFGAGSRLTVL.

This clone is a singleton in its sample. This sequence joins TRBV18 and TRBJ2-7; 10 bases line up with TRBD2. J lost 3 bases, V lost 0 bases, and 5 bases had no gene match. The CDR3 covers 16 residues. Germline CDR1 is KGHSH and CDR2 is LQKENI. The CDR3 sequence: CASSPPGTSAIYEQYF. The DNA for the CDR3 is TGTGCCAGCTCACCACCCGGGACTAGCGCTATCTACGAGCAGTACTTC. Variable domain in full (rest from reference TRBV18 and TRBJ2-7): NAGVMQNPRHLVRRRGQEARLRCSPMKGHSHVYWYRQLPEEGLKFMVYLQKENIIDESGMPKERFSAEFPKEGPSILRIQQVVRGDSAAYFCASSPPGTSAIYEQYFGPGTRLTVT.

V usage is TRBV4-2 and J usage is TRBJ2-1, with 14 bases aligning to TRBD2. CDR3 length: 22 amino acids. Germline-derived CDR1 and CDR2 are LGHNA and YNFKEQ. The V segment lost 4 bases and the J segment 6 bases; nucleotides outside the gene matches: 23. CDR3 in amino acids: CASSPQVIGTSGSNVSVNEQFF. CDR3 in DNA: TGTGCCAGCAGCCCCCAGGTAATCGGGACTAGCGGGAGTAATGTAAGCGTCAATGAGCAGTTCTTC.

This chain's CDR3 is CASSGGQVTQPQHF. CDR3 nucleotide sequence: TGTGCCAGCAGTGGGGGACAGGTAACTCAGCCCCAGCATTTT. The chain links TRBV2 to TRBJ1-5, with TRBD1 identical over 8 bases. The CDR3 sequence is 14 residues long. With 4 bases clipped from V and 6 bases from J, the junction kept 5 bases outside the gene matches. CDR1 SNHLY and CDR2 FYNNEI come from the germline V gene. Supplemented by reference TRBV2 and TRBJ1-5, the full variable domain reads EPEVTQTPSHQVTQMGQEVILRCVPISNHLYFYWYRQILGQKVEFLVSFYNNEISEKSEIFDDQFSVERPDGSNFTLKIRSTKLEDSAMYFCASSGGQVTQPQHFGDGTRLSIL.

The genes are TRBV5-1 and TRBJ1-5; 12 bases map to TRBD1. J was trimmed by 6 bases and V by 4 bases; bases with no gene match: 5. This CDR3 region has 15 residues. The germline gives CDR1 SGHRS, CDR2 YFSETQ. CDR3 in DNA: TGCGCCAGCAGCCCGGGACAGGGGGCTGGTCAGCCCCAGCATTTT. This sequence encodes CASSPGQGAGQPQHF.

The chain couples TRBV19 to TRBJ2-7, with D perhaps matching TRBD2 (6 bases). The CDR3 is made up of 12 amino acids. Germline CDR1 reads LNHDA; CDR2 reads SQIVND (reference sequence). The V end lost 6 bases, the J end lost 4 bases, and 10 bases lay between the germline ends. In DNA form, the CDR3 reads TGTGCCAGTAGCGGGAGCCCATACGAGCAGTACTTC. Amino acid sequence: CASSGSPYEQYF. The complete variable domain, with remaining parts taken from reference TRBV19 and TRBJ2-7, reads DGGITQSPKYLFRKEGQNVTLSCEQNLNHDAMYWYRQDPGQGLRLIYYSQIVNDFQKGDIAEGYSVSREKKESFPLTVTSAQKNPTAFYLCASSGSPYEQYFGPGTRLTVT.

The chain uses TRBV11-2 and TRBJ1-5; D is uncertain. Germline CDR1 reads SGHAT; CDR2 reads FQNNGV. V lost 0 bases, J lost 5 bases, and 5 bases lay in between. The CDR3 is 13 amino acids. CDR3: CASSLDRYQPQHF. In DNA form, the CDR3 reads TGTGCCAGCAGCTTAGATCGGTATCAGCCCCAGCATTTT. The full variable domain, with the rest looked up from reference TRBV11-2 and TRBJ1-5, is EAGVAQSPRYKIIEKRQSVAFWCNPISGHATLYWYQQILGQGPKLLIQFQNNGVVDDSQLPKDRFSAERLKGVDSTLKIQPAKLEDSAVYLCASSLDRYQPQHFGDGTRLSIL.

The V call is TRBV29-1, the J call TRBJ1-1; D unresolved. This CDR3 has 12 amino acids. Per germline, CDR1 SQVTM and CDR2 ANQGSEA. Trimming cost V 5 bases and J 6 bases, with 13 bases left between them. CDR3 protein: CSVKPLYSEAFF. CDR3 nucleotide sequence: TGCAGCGTTAAGCCCCTTTACTCTGAAGCTTTCTTT.

CDR3 sequence reads: CAAGAAHYEQYF. The CDR3 DNA reads TGTGCCGCCGGAGCAGCACACTACGAGCAGTACTTC. V is TRBV19 and J is TRBJ2-7, with no clear D. CDR1 and CDR2 from the germline V gene are LNHDA and SQIVND (reference sequence). CDR3 size: 12 residues. With 11 bases removed from V and 3 bases from J, the gap between germline ends came to 14 bases.